The source of this TCR beta chain is a study of T cell repertoires in ileal Crohn's disease. Study-level background: Less than 45% were active smokers at surgery; median disease duration was approximately 7.3 years. Thiopurines (approximately 10) or anti-TNF agents (around 19) were given postoperatively to about half. Study conclusions and caveats: High-frequency clones were more common in sorted CD8 than CD4 cells.

Each sample's TCRB immunosequencing used about 500 nanograms of biopsy DNA. Data came from immunoSEQ multiplex PCR; TCRdb stores just in-frame clones and leaves some out. Seen here are fewer than 13,000 clones, 80% to 90% observed once, and the top ten hold approximately 16%. Time point specified: neoterminal ileum biopsy at postoperative endoscopy, about 6 months after surgery. With regard to this clone: Antigen specificity is unknown.

Germline CDR1 reads SGHRS; CDR2 reads YFSETQ. J was trimmed by 7 bases and V by 4 bases; bases with no gene match: 10. This CDR3 region has 15 residues. What was sequenced was ileal tissue. This TCR derives from an adult with Crohn's disease. The rearrangement joins TRBV5-1 to TRBJ2-1; 8 bases line up with TRBD2. The CDR3: CASSPTGLAGNEQFF. CDR3 sequence (DNA): TGCGCCAGCAGCCCCACCGGACTAGCCGGAAATGAGCAGTTCTTC.